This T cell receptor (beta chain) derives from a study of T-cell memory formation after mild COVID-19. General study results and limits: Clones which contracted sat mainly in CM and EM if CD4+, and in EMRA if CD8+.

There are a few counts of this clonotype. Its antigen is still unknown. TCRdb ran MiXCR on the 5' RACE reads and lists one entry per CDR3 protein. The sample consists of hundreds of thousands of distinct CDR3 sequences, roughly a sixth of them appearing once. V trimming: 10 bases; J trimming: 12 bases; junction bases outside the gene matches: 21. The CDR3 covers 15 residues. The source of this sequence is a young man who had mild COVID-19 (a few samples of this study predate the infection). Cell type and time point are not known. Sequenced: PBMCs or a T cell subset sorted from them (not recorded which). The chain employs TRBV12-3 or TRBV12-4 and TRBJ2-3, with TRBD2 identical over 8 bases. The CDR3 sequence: CATDRTSGGEIRQYF. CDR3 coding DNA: TGTGCCACCGACCGAACTAGCGGCGGGGAGATACGACAGTATTTT.